In this sample, the clone carrying this T cell receptor beta chain turned up a few times. Antigen specificity is unknown. These data are taken from a study of cytomegalovirus exposure and HLA in healthy donors. Overall study results and limits: Later, an analysis showed that TCR beta chains associated with HLA were more clonally expanded than others that were equally common. Later on, an analysis showed TCR association rates differing by HLA locus, with DRB1 the most and HLA-C the fewest. Apparent HLA restriction characterized most CMV-associated TCR beta chains in a later analysis. Rare TCR sequences predominated, though certain public TCRs were found in many donors.

V lost 8 bases, J lost 1 base, and 9 bases stayed unmatched. Germline V gives CDR1 KGHSH, CDR2 LQKENI. CDR3 size: 17 residues. The primer mix had 60 Vbeta and 13 Jbeta primers. Some clones are missing from TCRdb's copy, which holds only in-frame ones; the method was immunoSEQ multiplex PCR. This table has approximately 150,000 clones, about 79% appearing once. Sequenced sample: PBMCs. The sequence derives from a man in his forties or fifties in good health and CMV-seropositive. The rearrangement uses TRBV18 and TRBJ2-3, with 13 bases aligning to TRBD2. Here the CDR3 reads CASTRTSGSRGTDTQYF. DNA for the CDR3: TGTGCCAGCACCAGGACTAGCGGGAGTAGAGGCACAGATACGCAGTATTTT. Combining the CDR3 with reference TRBV18 and TRBJ2-3 gives the whole variable domain NAGVMQNPRHLVRRRGQEARLRCSPMKGHSHVYWYRQLPEEGLKFMVYLQKENIIDESGMPKERFSAEFPKEGPSILRIQQVVRGDSAAYFCASTRTSGSRGTDTQYFGPGTRLTVL.